Below are 2 T cell receptor beta chains sequenced from a single sample in a study of blood T cell repertoires in COVID-19. The protocol was immunoSEQ multiplex PCR, while the TCRdb copy is restricted to in-frame clones and leaves out a portion. The sample holds roughly 160,000 clones, approximately 74% seen once. Source material: peripheral blood. The receptors were gathered from a woman of 80 years or more with acute or convalescent COVID-19.

The J gene is TRBJ2-5, the V gene TRBV14; D uncertain. From germline, CDR1 is SGHDN and CDR2 FVKESK. There are 12 residues in the CDR3. V lost 1 base to trimming and J lost 5 bases, with 5 bases between them. Here the CDR3 DNA reads TGTGCCAGCAGCCAAGTTCTCGAGACCCAGTACTTC. Encoded protein: CASSQVLETQYF.

The V gene is TRBV19, the J gene TRBJ1-5; TRBD1 aligns across 9 bases. The germline V gene encodes CDR1 LNHDA and CDR2 SQIVND (reference sequence). V shed 6 bases and J 5 bases; nucleotides not matched to a gene: 8. The CDR3 runs 15 residues. The CDR3 loop is CASRLEGQGYQPQHF. CDR3 coding DNA: TGTGCCAGTAGATTGGAGGGACAGGGCTATCAGCCCCAGCATTTT.